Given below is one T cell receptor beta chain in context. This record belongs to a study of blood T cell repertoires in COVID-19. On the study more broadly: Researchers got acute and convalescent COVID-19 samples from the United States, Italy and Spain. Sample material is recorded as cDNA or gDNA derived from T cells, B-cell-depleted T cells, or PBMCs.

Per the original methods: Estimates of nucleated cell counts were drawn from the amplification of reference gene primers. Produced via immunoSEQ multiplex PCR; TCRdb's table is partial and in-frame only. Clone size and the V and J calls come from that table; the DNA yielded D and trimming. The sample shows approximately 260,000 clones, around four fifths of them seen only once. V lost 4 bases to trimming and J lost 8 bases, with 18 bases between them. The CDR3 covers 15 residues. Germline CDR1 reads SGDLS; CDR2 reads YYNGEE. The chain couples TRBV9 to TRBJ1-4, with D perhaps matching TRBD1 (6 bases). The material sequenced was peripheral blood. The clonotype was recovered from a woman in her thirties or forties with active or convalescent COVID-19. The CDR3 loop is CASSPSRGRVEKLFF. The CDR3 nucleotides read TGTGCCAGCAGCCCCTCCAGGGGAAGGGTCGAAAAACTGTTTTTT.